This TCR beta chain was identified during a study of T-cell reconstitution after alpha-beta-depleted transplantation in children. Unique molecular identifiers were incorporated during preparation of the TCRbeta library. TCRdb re-derived calls from the PCR reads in MiXCR, one entry per CDR3 protein. The data contain about 500,000 distinct CDR3 sequences, approximately 32% of them singletons. This clonotype was counted a few times. Germline V gene data show CDR1 as SGHTA and CDR2 as FQGNSA. The CDR3 spans 13 residues. The V and J ends lost 2 bases and 8 bases respectively, with 9 bases between them. This chain links TRBV7-2 with TRBJ2-2; the D gene is possibly TRBD1 (6 bases). The source is a human donor who donated a stem cell graft to a child with aplastic anemia. Source: PBMCs from the stem cell graft donor, taken from the stem cell graft. The CDR3 nucleotides are TGTGCCAGCAGCTTATCAGGGGTAGGGGAGCTGTTTTTT. Translation gives CASSLSGVGELFF.